This T cell receptor beta chain is drawn from a study of CD8 T cells in ankylosing spondylitis. As the method for making TCR beta libraries, quantitative 5'-RACE with molecular barcodes was used. One entry per CDR3 protein, called by TCRdb with MiXCR from the 5' RACE reads. This table has about 240,000 distinct CDR3 sequences, 20% to 30% appearing once. CDR1 DFQATT and CDR2 SNEGSKA come from the germline V gene (reference sequence). The CDR3 runs 12 residues. With 7 bases removed from V and 8 bases from J, the gap between germline ends came to 15 bases. The table lists this clonotype with a few counts.

The sequence was collected from a male donor with ankylosing spondylitis or in good health (not recorded which). V and J are TRBV20-1 and TRBJ2-1, with D possibly TRBD2 on 6 matching bases. Source material: blood, either unsorted or a sorted T cell fraction (not recorded which). The CDR3 nucleotides are TGCAGTGTTAAGGAGGGCGTCGATGAGCAGTTCTTC. Translating gives CSVKEGVDEQFF.